This passage covers 32 T cell receptor beta chains from one sample sequenced in a study of neurological immune-mediated disorders. As to time point: longitudinal time-point 3. In TCRdb, the 5' RACE reads were re-called with MiXCR into one record per CDR3 protein. The profile shows under 100,000 distinct CDR3 sequences, around 4% of them singletons. The sequenced material came from PBMCs. The receptor source for this set is a woman aged 55-69 years with multiple sclerosis.

This clonotype appeared many times. The J gene is TRBJ2-3, the V gene TRBV7-9, with 9 bases identical to TRBD2. Per germline, CDR1 SEHNR and CDR2 FQNEAQ (reference sequence). The length of the CDR3 is 14 residues. CDR3 amino acids: CAVSGGHRTDTQYF. In nucleotides, the CDR3 is TGTGCAGTCAGCGGGGGGCATCGCACAGATACGCAGTATTTT.

This clonotype has at least ten counts. The V and J genes are TRBV7-6 and TRBJ2-3; either TRBD1 or TRBD2 may fit D (5 bases each). The CDR3 is 16 amino acids. The germline V gene has CDR1 SGHVS and CDR2 FNYEAQ. The V end was cut by 5 bases, the J end by 4 bases, with 19 bases between. CDR3 residues: CASSPWAARGADTQYF. CDR3 nucleotide sequence: TGTGCCAGCAGCCCATGGGCCGCCAGAGGGGCAGATACGCAGTATTTT.

In its sample, this clonotype was seen many times. The chain joins TRBV7-2 to TRBJ2-4; no reliable D call. Germline lookup yields CDR1 SGHTA and CDR2 FQGNSA. With 5 bases removed from V and 0 bases from J, the gap between germline ends came to 5 bases. CDR3 length: 13 residues. The CDR3 region is CASSREAKNIQYF. CDR3 nucleotide sequence: TGTGCCAGCAGCCGTGAAGCCAAAAACATTCAGTACTTC.

This clonotype was picked up many times. The V call is TRBV5-1, the J call TRBJ2-7; 8 bases match TRBD1. The length of the CDR3 is 15 residues. Germline-derived CDR1 and CDR2 are SGHRS and YFSETQ. The ends lost 2 bases at V and 6 bases at J; junction bases unmatched: 10. The CDR3 nucleotides read TGCGCCAGCAGCTTAGGGGACAGGATCCCCCTCGAGCAGTACTTC. It translates to CASSLGDRIPLEQYF.

This clonotype was seen repeatedly, ten times or more. The genes are TRBV7-2 and TRBJ1-1; possible D gene TRBD1, 6 bases. The germline V and J ends were trimmed by 6 bases and 2 bases, with 10 bases remaining between them. From germline, CDR1 is SGHTA and CDR2 FQGNSA. The CDR3 runs to 13 residues. CDR3: CASSLGANTEAFF. The CDR3, as DNA: TGTGCCAGCAGTCTGGGGGCAAACACTGAAGCTTTCTTT.

This clonotype was counted many times. The chain links TRBV12-3 or TRBV12-4 to TRBJ2-5; 8 bases are a match to TRBD2. The J segment lost 5 bases and the V segment lost 5 bases, leaving 10 bases of the junction unmatched. The CDR3 runs 15 residues. The DNA for the CDR3 is TGTGCCAGCAGTCGCCTTAGCGGGGCAGGGGAGACCCAGTACTTC. Translated, it gives CASSRLSGAGETQYF.

This clonotype has ten or more counts. The chain joins TRBV5-1 to TRBJ2-7; possible D gene TRBD2, 5 bases. Germline V gives CDR1 SGHRS, CDR2 YFSETQ. Trimming cost V 6 bases and J 3 bases, with 10 bases left between them. The CDR3 is 12 amino acids. As DNA, the CDR3 is TGCGCCAGCAACGGAGACTACTACGAGCAGTACTTC. Protein: CASNGDYYEQYF.

This clonotype was picked up many times. The chain joins TRBV10-2 to TRBJ1-1; 9 bases fit TRBD1. Germline V CDR1 and CDR2: WSHSY, SAAADI. This CDR3 spans 16 amino acids. The J segment lost 5 bases and the V segment lost 4 bases, leaving 11 bases of the junction unmatched. CDR3 in amino acids: CASSGGDTGGRTEAFF. CDR3 nucleotide sequence: TGCGCCAGCAGTGGAGGGGACACAGGGGGCCGGACTGAAGCTTTCTTT.

The sample holds many counts of this clonotype. The genes are TRBV12-3 or TRBV12-4 and TRBJ1-5; TRBD1 agrees at 7 bases. The CDR3 has 18 amino acids. J gave up 4 bases and V 5 bases, and 17 bases lay outside the gene matches. CDR3 bases: TGTGCCAGCAGTCCACCCCCGGTACAGGGGAGGAAAAATCAGCCCCAGCATTTT. Residues: CASSPPPVQGRKNQPQHF.

This clonotype occurred a few times. The chain couples TRBV6-4 to TRBJ2-4; D unclear. This CDR3 region has 12 residues. V shed 7 bases and J shed 0 bases, with 4 bases lying between them. Germline V CDR1 and CDR2: MRHNA, SNTAGT. Written as DNA, the CDR3 is TGTGCCAGCACCCTAGCCAAAAACATTCAGTACTTC. It yields the protein CASTLAKNIQYF.

This clonotype was detected ten times or more. The rearrangement links TRBV6-5 to TRBJ2-7; 7 bases match TRBD1. This CDR3 is 16 amino acids long. J lost 2 bases, V lost 2 bases, and 9 bases had no gene match. Germline V CDR1 and CDR2: MNHEY, SVGAGI. CDR3 DNA: TGTGCCAGCAGTTACAGAAAAACAGGGGTTCCCTACGAGCAGTACTTC. It is translated as CASSYRKTGVPYEQYF.

In its sample, this clonotype was seen many times. The chain uses TRBV12-3 or TRBV12-4 and TRBJ1-1; possibly TRBD1 for D (5 bases). This CDR3 has 12 residues. V was shortened by 11 bases and J by 1 base, with 11 bases between the two germline ends. CDR3 loop: CAGGRRNTEAFF. The CDR3 nucleotides are TGTGCCGGGGGACGCAGGAACACTGAAGCTTTCTTT.

At least ten counts were recorded for this clonotype. This sequence joins TRBV20-1 and TRBJ2-3, with 7 bases identical to TRBD1. The CDR3 sequence is 13 residues long. The ends lost 6 bases at V and 2 bases at J; junction bases unmatched: 5. From germline, CDR1 is DFQATT and CDR2 SNEGSKA (reference sequence). The CDR3 DNA reads as TGCAGTGCGCGGAAGGGGGCCACAGATACGCAGTATTTT. The encoded protein is CSARKGATDTQYF.

This clonotype was seen repeatedly, ten times or more. The CDR3 here is CASSDLAGGPADTQYF. CDR3 bases: TGTGCCAGCAGTGATTTAGCGGGGGGTCCCGCAGATACGCAGTATTTT. This chain uses TRBV25-1 with TRBJ2-3, with 10 bases identical to TRBD2. The CDR3 has 16 amino acids. Germline CDR1 reads MGHDK; CDR2 reads SYGVNS. The V gene end was trimmed by 3 bases and the J gene end by 4 bases; junction bases not matched to a gene: 7.

This clonotype was recorded at least ten times. The chain carries TRBV19 and TRBJ2-1; weak D call: TRBD2 (7 bases). Germline values: CDR1 LNHDA, CDR2 SQIVND (reference sequence). CDR3 size: 16 residues. Trimming shortened V by 3 bases and J by 8 bases, and 20 bases separated the two germline ends. The CDR3 region has the DNA TGTGCCAGTAGTATTCCCGGCGGGGGCGCGGGTGATGAGCAGTTCTTC. Protein product: CASSIPGGGAGDEQFF.

The table lists this clonotype with many counts. V and J are TRBV5-1 and TRBJ2-7; D may be TRBD1 (7 bases). The germline V and J ends were trimmed by 5 bases and 3 bases, with 12 bases remaining between them. Germline V gene sequence: CDR1 SGHRS, CDR2 YFSETQ. The CDR3 runs 13 residues. CDR3 nucleotide sequence: TGCGCCAGCAGGCGGGACAGCCTCTACGAGCAGTACTTC. Translating it yields CASRRDSLYEQYF.

This clonotype was observed at least ten times. This chain connects TRBV6-5 to TRBJ1-2; the match to TRBD1 covers 7 bases. The CDR3 length is 14 residues. Germline loops: CDR1 MNHEY, CDR2 SVGAGI. The ends lost 2 bases at V and 2 bases at J; junction bases unmatched: 2. CDR3 nucleotide sequence: TGTGCCAGCAGTTACGGGGACAGAAACTATGGCTACACCTTC. Its translation: CASSYGDRNYGYTF.

This clonotype has ten or more counts. The J gene is TRBJ1-2, the V gene TRBV20-1; D might be TRBD1 (5 bases). V lost 6 bases and J lost 7, with 18 bases in between. The CDR3 sequence is 13 residues long. The germline V gene encodes CDR1 DFQATT and CDR2 SNEGSKA (reference sequence). The CDR3 DNA reads TGCAGTGCCCTAGGGGATGGCGGTGGTGGCTACACCTTC. Protein: CSALGDGGGGYTF.

This clonotype was seen repeatedly, ten times or more. The rearrangement joins TRBV29-1 to TRBJ1-5; no reliable D call. In germline, CDR1 is SQVTM, CDR2 ANQGSEA. The CDR3 spans 13 residues. V was cut by 0 bases and J by 5 bases, with 8 bases left in between. The CDR3 loop reads CSVEDLFHQPQHF. The CDR3 bases are TGCAGCGTTGAAGACCTATTTCATCAGCCCCAGCATTTT.

Ten or more counts support this clonotype. The chain uses TRBV5-5 and TRBJ2-7; no firm D call. V dropped 9 bases and J dropped 4 bases, with 8 bases sitting between them. This CDR3 comprises 10 residues. Germline loops: CDR1 SGHKS, CDR2 YYEKEE (reference sequence). The CDR3: CAKKTYEQYF. CDR3 nucleotide sequence: TGTGCCAAAAAGACTTACGAGCAGTACTTC.

Details on this clonotype: Compared with germline, one end of the junction differs, possibly owing to a read error. This chain joins TRBV7-6 and TRBJ2-5; D uncertain. The germline gives CDR1 SGHVS, CDR2 FNYEAQ. This CDR3 region has 15 residues. CDR3 bases: TGTGCCAGCAGCTCCAGTACGAGCAACCAAGATACCCAGTACTTC. Amino acid sequence: CASSSSTSNQDTQYF.

In its sample, this clonotype was seen many times. The chain links TRBV5-6 to TRBJ2-2, with no clear D. Trimming removed 4 bases from V and 7 bases from J, with 14 bases in between. Per the germline V gene, CDR1 is SGHDT and CDR2 is YYEEEE. The CDR3 covers 14 residues. Here the CDR3 DNA reads TGTGCCAGCAGCCCCTACGCCACTGTCGGGGAGCTGTTTTTT. Protein sequence: CASSPYATVGELFF.

V and J are TRBV20-1 and TRBJ1-1; D not resolved. The CDR3 totals 10 residues. Germline loops: CDR1 DFQATT, CDR2 SNEGSKA (reference sequence). Between the trimmed V and J ends, which lost 3 bases and 8 bases, there was a span of 7 bases. The CDR3 DNA follows: TGCAGTGCTAGCCCAGTAGAAGCTTTCTTT. As protein: CSASPVEAFF.

The sample holds many counts of this clonotype. The J gene is TRBJ2-2, the V gene TRBV5-1, with D possibly being TRBD2 (7 bases). The CDR3 length is 16 residues. Between the trimmed V and J ends, which lost 6 bases and 4 bases, there was a span of 19 bases. From germline, CDR1 is SGHRS and CDR2 YFSETQ. The CDR3 here is CASNTFRGAGTGELFF. The CDR3 bases are TGCGCCAGCAACACCTTTCGGGGGGCTGGCACCGGGGAGCTGTTTTTT.

This clonotype was counted at least ten times. This chain joins TRBV6-1 and TRBJ2-7; 10 bases line up with TRBD1. The CDR3 is made up of 16 amino acids. The ends lost 0 bases at V and 4 bases at J; junction bases unmatched: 6. Germline CDR1 and CDR2: MNHNS and SASEGT. The CDR3 bases are TGTGCCAGCAGTGAAGCCGGGACAGGGGTGGGGTACGAGCAGTACTTC. Translated: CASSEAGTGVGYEQYF.

This chain connects TRBV18 to TRBJ1-2; TRBD1 matches 11 bases. The junction had 1 base not matched to a gene; V was cut back by 2 bases and J by 8 bases. Germline CDR1 and CDR2: KGHSH and LQKENI. This CDR3 comprises 13 residues. CDR3 nucleotides: TGTGCCAGCTCACCAGGACAGGGGGCCGGCTACACCTTC. This sequence encodes CASSPGQGAGYTF.

For this clonotype: Possible read error: a much larger clone is one base away. This chain links TRBV7-7 with TRBJ2-2; TRBD1 matches 7 bases. V dropped 5 bases and J dropped 6; count of bases not matched to a gene: 6. The CDR3 length is 14 residues. Germline V gene sequence: CDR1 SSHAT, CDR2 FNYEAQ (reference sequence). The CDR3 sequence: CASSPYRGSGELFF. The DNA of the CDR3 is TGTGCCAGCAGCCCGTACAGGGGTTCCGGGGAGCTGTTTTTT.

This clonotype has ten or more counts. The chain couples TRBV29-1 to TRBJ2-7; D remains ambiguous. Deletions cut 8 bases from V and 2 bases from J, with 16 bases between. The CDR3 extends over 13 amino acids. Germline CDR1 and CDR2: SQVTM and ANQGSEA. The CDR3 sequence is CSPGQTDTYEQYF. CDR3 bases: TGCAGCCCCGGTCAGACCGATACCTACGAGCAGTACTTC.

This clonotype was seen repeatedly, ten times or more. J is TRBJ2-3 and V is TRBV20-1, with 7 bases that match TRBD2. After removal of 5 bases from V and 8 bases from J, the junction contained 4 bases not matched to a gene. Germline values: CDR1 DFQATT, CDR2 SNEGSKA (reference sequence). There are 11 residues in the CDR3. The CDR3 spells CSAVAGGTQYF. The CDR3 region has the DNA TGCAGTGCTGTAGCGGGCGGTACGCAGTATTTT.

The table lists this clonotype with many counts. The V call is TRBV5-1, the J call TRBJ2-3; 10 bases are a match to TRBD2. V gave up 0 bases and J gave up 1 base; unmatched junction bases: 5. Looked up from germline, CDR1 is SGHRS and CDR2 is YFSETQ. The CDR3 loop spans 17 amino acids. CDR3 amino acids: CASSLATTSGGTDTQYF. In DNA form, the CDR3 reads TGCGCCAGCAGCTTGGCCACAACTAGCGGGGGCACAGATACGCAGTATTTT.

This clonotype was recorded many times. The chain uses TRBV10-3 and TRBJ1-6; 9 bases are a match to TRBD1. The junction had 7 bases not matched to a gene; V was cut back by 0 bases and J by 7 bases. CDR3 length equals 17 residues. Germline V gives CDR1 ENHRY, CDR2 SYGVKD. The CDR3 sequence is CAISESSAGTGNSPLHF. CDR3 coding DNA: TGTGCCATCAGTGAGTCTTCCGCCGGGACAGGGAATTCACCCCTCCACTTT.

This clonotype was observed many times. In DNA form, the CDR3 reads TGCGCCAGCAGCTCCGGGACTAGCCCAAGCACAGATACGCAGTATTTT. Translating it yields CASSSGTSPSTDTQYF. This sequence joins TRBV5-1 and TRBJ2-3; 9 nucleotides agree with TRBD2. Germline CDR1 reads SGHRS; CDR2 reads YFSETQ. The CDR3 has 16 amino acids. V shed 3 bases, J shed 0 bases, and the junction held 5 bases outside the gene matches.